This entry features one T cell receptor (beta chain) sequence. Its antigen is not known. The repertoire was sequenced with immunoSEQ multiplex PCR; TCRdb's copy has only in-frame clones and lacks some. Of around 25,000 clones listed, approximately 89% are singletons. The data were obtained in a study of T cells in narcolepsy. J gave up 2 bases and V 7 bases, and 7 bases lay outside the gene matches. CDR1 is LNHDA, CDR2 SQIVND, per germline (reference sequence). The CDR3 runs to 15 residues. Study conclusions and caveats: Blood of same and different patients, but not healthy controls, reportedly held recurring autoreactive clonotypes. Autoreactive clone sequences were missing from some blood memory CD4+ repertoires. Autoreactive HCRT-specific and TRIB2-specific clonotypes were marked in same-patient CSF-versus-blood CD4+ comparisons.

The rearrangement joins TRBV19 to TRBJ1-2, with 10 positions matching TRBD1. Source material: CD45RA- memory CD4+ T cells from PBMCs. This TCR came from a human donor with narcolepsy. CDR3 in amino acids: CASTSRGQGNYGYTF. The CDR3 region has the DNA TGTGCCAGTACCTCTCGGGGACAGGGGAACTATGGCTACACCTTC.